These 18 T cell receptor beta chains share one sample of origin, sequenced in a study of cytomegalovirus exposure and HLA in healthy donors. Primers: 60 Vbeta forward and 13 Jbeta reverse. This table comes from immunoSEQ multiplex PCR, and its TCRdb copy is limited to in-frame clones, with some not included. The sample carries about 180,000 clones, around 77% recorded once. Source material: PBMCs. These TCRs come from a man between 60 and 75 years old in good health and CMV-seronegative.

V is TRBV28 and J is TRBJ2-7, with 8 nucleotides matching TRBD1. The ends lost 5 bases at V and 6 bases at J; junction bases unmatched: 12. Looked up from germline, CDR1 is MDHEN and CDR2 is SYDVKM. This CDR3 is 15 amino acids long. The CDR3 spells CASSQSYRGKGEQYF. For the CDR3, the DNA is TGTGCCAGCAGTCAGAGCTACAGGGGGAAGGGCGAGCAGTACTTC.

This chain joins TRBV19 and TRBJ2-7; 13 bases are a match to TRBD2. From germline, CDR1 is LNHDA and CDR2 SQIVND (reference sequence). V dropped 5 bases and J dropped 3; count of bases not matched to a gene: 4. This CDR3 is 15 amino acids long. The DNA for the CDR3 is TGTGCCAGTAGTCCCGGACTAGCGGGAGTCTACGAGCAGTACTTC. Protein sequence: CASSPGLAGVYEQYF. The whole variable domain, remainder taken from reference TRBV19 and TRBJ2-7, is DGGITQSPKYLFRKEGQNVTLSCEQNLNHDAMYWYRQDPGQGLRLIYYSQIVNDFQKGDIAEGYSVSREKKESFPLTVTSAQKNPTAFYLCASSPGLAGVYEQYFGPGTRLTVT.

The chain employs TRBV5-6 and TRBJ1-2, with no clear D. The CDR3 is 12 residues long. Germline assignment: CDR1 SGHDT and CDR2 YYEEEE. V lost 4 bases and J lost 4, with 8 bases in between. CDR3 coding DNA: TGTGCCAGCAGCCCAAACTCCTATGGCTACACCTTC. Its protein is CASSPNSYGYTF.

The CDR3 nucleotides are TGTGCCAGCAGCGAAAGGGGACAGCCATTCTCCTACAATGAGCAGTTCTTC. The encoded protein is CASSERGQPFSYNEQFF. The chain joins TRBV9 to TRBJ2-1, with 7 bases aligning to TRBD1. V trimming: 3 bases; J trimming: 0 bases; junction bases outside the gene matches: 9. This CDR3 region has 17 residues. The germline CDR1 and CDR2 sequences are SGDLS and YYNGEE. Variable domain in full (rest from reference TRBV9 and TRBJ2-1): DSGVTQTPKHLITATGQRVTLRCSPRSGDLSVYWYQQSLDQGLQFLIQYYNGEERAKGNILERFSAQQFPDLHSELNLSSLELGDSALYFCASSERGQPFSYNEQFFGPGTRLTVL.

This clone was observed once. The genes are TRBV5-1 and TRBJ2-7; tentatively, D is TRBD1 (5 bases). Per germline, CDR1 SGHRS and CDR2 YFSETQ. The CDR3 runs to 15 residues. V lost 1 base and J 3 bases, leaving 14 bases between the germline ends. The CDR3 nucleotides read TGCGCCAGCAGCTTGAGGCAGGGCAATGACTACGAGCAGTACTTC. Residues: CASSLRQGNDYEQYF.

The CDR3 DNA reads TGCGCCAGCAGTACAAGGACTAGCGGAAACTCCTACGAGCAGTACTTC. Its protein product is CASSTRTSGNSYEQYF. The V and J genes are TRBV10-2 and TRBJ2-7, with TRBD2 matching over 10 bases. Trimming at V came to 5 bases and at J to 0 bases, leaving 7 bases not matched to a gene. The CDR3 has 16 amino acids. Germline V gene data show CDR1 as WSHSY and CDR2 as SAAADI.

This sequence joins TRBV5-1 and TRBJ1-2; D may be TRBD1 (6 bases). Per the germline V gene, CDR1 is SGHRS and CDR2 is YFSETQ. The CDR3 has 14 residues. V was shortened by 4 bases and J by 3 bases, with 13 bases between the two germline ends. The CDR3 bases are TGCGCCAGCAGCCCGATGACAGGCGACTATGGCTACACCTTC. As protein: CASSPMTGDYGYTF.

V usage is TRBV9 and J usage is TRBJ2-1; D might be TRBD1 (6 bases). This CDR3 region has 17 residues. Trimming pared 0 bases from V and 0 bases from J, leaving 13 bases between. CDR1 is SGDLS and CDR2 is YYNGEE in the germline V gene. The DNA of the CDR3 is TGTGCCAGCAGCGTAGAGGGACACCTGAGCTCCTACAATGAGCAGTTCTTC. Translating it yields CASSVEGHLSSYNEQFF.

The V gene is TRBV5-1, the J gene TRBJ2-2, with D uncertain. CDR1 is SGHRS and CDR2 is YFSETQ in the germline V gene. Trimming stripped 1 base from V and 7 bases from J, with 14 bases between. This CDR3 region has 15 residues. CDR3 protein: CASSLTTGYGGELFF. The DNA of the CDR3 is TGCGCCAGCAGCTTGACTACGGGTTACGGCGGGGAGCTGTTTTTT.

The V and J genes are TRBV18 and TRBJ2-7; 8 bases line up with TRBD1. This CDR3 spans 15 amino acids. V lost 2 bases, J lost 2 bases, and 5 bases stayed unmatched. The germline V gene has CDR1 KGHSH and CDR2 LQKENI. The CDR3 reads CASSPGTGNPYEQYF. CDR3 sequence (DNA): TGTGCCAGCTCACCAGGGACAGGTAACCCCTACGAGCAGTACTTC.

The chain recombines TRBV5-1 with TRBJ1-5; D possibly corresponds to TRBD1 (5 bases). This CDR3 has 16 residues. Germline CDR1 and CDR2: SGHRS and YFSETQ. V gave up 0 bases and J gave up 0 bases, with 10 bases separating them. CDR3 in DNA: TGCGCCAGCAGCTTGGGGGGGGGTAATAGCAATCAGCCCCAGCATTTT. Its translation: CASSLGGGNSNQPQHF.

The chain recombines TRBV4-3 with TRBJ2-7; 10 bases fit TRBD2. V was clipped by 4 bases and J by 6 bases; unmatched bases: 9. Germline lookup yields CDR1 LGHNA and CDR2 YSLEER. The CDR3 spans 15 residues. CDR3 protein: CASSPGSGRAVEQYF. CDR3 DNA: TGCGCCAGCAGCCCGGGGAGCGGGAGGGCGGTCGAGCAGTACTTC.

The DNA of the CDR3 is TGTGCCAGTAGTATTGTCTACACCGGGGAGCTGTTTTTT. Its translation is CASSIVYTGELFF. V and J are TRBV19 and TRBJ2-2; D uncertain. V was pared by 3 bases and J by 3 bases, with 5 bases between. This CDR3 is built from 13 residues. CDR1 LNHDA and CDR2 SQIVND come from the germline V gene (reference sequence).

This clone appeared once. This chain links TRBV29-1 with TRBJ2-1; TRBD1 aligns across 9 bases. CDR1 and CDR2 (germline): SQVTM, ANQGSEA. V dropped 6 bases and J dropped 3; count of bases not matched to a gene: 6. This CDR3 is built from 14 residues. CDR3 loop: CSVGGQGSYNEQFF. CDR3 bases: TGCAGCGTCGGCGGACAGGGGAGCTACAATGAGCAGTTCTTC.

The chain employs TRBV7-2 and TRBJ2-1; 7 nucleotides agree with TRBD2. This CDR3 has 14 residues. V was clipped by 1 base and J by 6 bases; unmatched bases: 3. In germline, CDR1 is SGHTA, CDR2 FQGNSA. The CDR3 nucleotides read TGTGCCAGCAGCTTAGACCCTAGCGGCAATGAGCAGTTCTTC. It encodes CASSLDPSGNEQFF.

On this clone itself: Sequence at one end of the junction differs from germline and may be a read error. V gene TRBV7-7 combines with J gene TRBJ2-1; a weak D match, TRBD1 (5 bases). The CDR3 has 16 amino acids. Germline-derived CDR1 and CDR2 are SSHAT and FNYEAQ (reference sequence). In nucleotides, the CDR3 is TGTGCTAGCAGCTTAGGGCCCAGGGAAACCTACAATGAGCAGTTCTTC. Translated, it gives CASSLGPRETYNEQFF.

The rearrangement uses TRBV4-3 and TRBJ1-3; unclear D gene. CDR1 LGHNA and CDR2 YSLEER come from the germline V gene. V gave up 3 bases and J gave up 3 bases, with 6 bases separating them. The CDR3 loop spans 13 amino acids. The CDR3 DNA is TGCGCCAGCAGCCAGGAGGGTGGAAACACCATATATTTT. It is translated as CASSQEGGNTIYF.

V is TRBV6-1 and J is TRBJ2-5, with D possibly matching TRBD1 (6 bases). The germline CDR1 and CDR2 sequences are MNHNS and SASEGT. The CDR3 has 15 amino acids. With 4 bases removed from V and 2 bases from J, the gap between germline ends came to 14 bases. For the CDR3, the DNA is TGTGCCAGCAGTGGAGGGGGAGAAGTTCAAGAGACCCAGTACTTC. Translated: CASSGGGEVQETQYF.